The clone carrying this T cell receptor beta chain was observed a handful of times. The antigen remains unidentified. TCRdb redid the calling of the RT-PCR reads with MiXCR, one entry per CDR3 protein. Here the sample spans under 500,000 distinct CDR3 sequences, roughly 11% being singletons. The data belong to a study of response to subunit inactivated influenza vaccine. Findings and caveats of the study: The authors suggested that few new T cells are recruited per seasonal influenza vaccination.

This CDR3 is built from 14 residues. Germline CDR1 DFQATT, CDR2 SNEGSKA (reference sequence). The junction had 7 bases not matched to a gene; V was cut back by 2 bases and J by 4 bases. This material consisted of PBMCs from blood, taken about 6 weeks after vaccination. The chain joins TRBV20-1 to TRBJ1-1; TRBD1 matches 7 bases. This clonotype was obtained from a man in his forties or fifties who received an inactivated influenza vaccine. The DNA for the CDR3 is TGCAGTGCTAGAAAGGGGGCTTGGAGCACTGAAGCTTTCTTT. Translated, it gives CSARKGAWSTEAFF.